One sample yielded the 8 T cell receptor beta chains listed below, sequenced in a study of T cell repertoires in cytomegalovirus infection. Their antigens remain unidentified. MiXCR was run by TCRdb on the reads, yielding one entry per CDR3 protein. Of approximately 300,000 distinct CDR3 sequences listed, 20% to 25% are singletons. The sample here was cultured PBMCs, taken from culture after CMV antigen stimulation. Receptor source: a human donor in good health (CMV status not recorded). Some clones in this sample may be carry-over from other donors' samples.

This chain joins TRBV5-4 and TRBJ1-1, with D maybe TRBD1 (5 bases). CDR1 and CDR2 from the germline V gene are SGHNT and YYREEE (reference sequence). V lost 3 bases, J lost 1 base, and 13 bases lay in between. This CDR3 has 15 amino acids. The CDR3 is CASSSLRGQNTEAFF. The CDR3 nucleotides read TGTGCCAGCAGCTCCCTTAGGGGTCAGAACACTGAAGCTTTCTTT. The whole variable domain, remainder taken from reference TRBV5-4 and TRBJ1-1, is ETGVTQSPTHLIKTRGQQVTLRCSSQSGHNTVSWYQQALGQGPQFIFQYYREEENGRGNFPPRFSGLQFPNYSSELNVNALELDDSALYLCASSSLRGQNTEAFFGQGTRLTVV.

This clonotype came up many times. The rearrangement joins TRBV7-2 to TRBJ2-7, with 12 positions matching TRBD2. Germline V gives CDR1 SGHTA, CDR2 FQGNSA. Germline trimming cut 5 bases from V and 0 bases from J; bases unmatched to any gene: 2. The CDR3 runs 15 residues. The CDR3 bases are TGTGCCAGCAGCGCGACTAGCGGGAGCTCCTACGAGCAGTACGTC. Translated, it gives CASSATSGSSYEQYV.

This clonotype was detected ten times or more. The V and J genes are TRBV7-2 and TRBJ1-2, with D perhaps matching TRBD1 (6 bases). This CDR3 has 13 residues. V gave up 5 bases and J gave up 4 bases, with 11 bases separating them. Germline assignment: CDR1 SGHTA and CDR2 FQGNSA. The CDR3 region is CASSPGHAYGYTF. CDR3 sequence (DNA): TGTGCCAGCAGCCCGGGACATGCCTATGGCTACACCTTC. Drawing the rest from reference TRBV7-2 and TRBJ1-2, the complete variable domain is GAGVSQSPSNKVTEKGKDVELRCDPISGHTALYWYRQSLGQGLEFLIYFQGNSAPDKSGLPSDRFSAERTGGSVSTLTIQRTQQEDSAVYLCASSPGHAYGYTFGSGTRLTVV.

This clonotype was detected only a few times. The V and J genes are TRBV11-2 and TRBJ1-4; D might be TRBD1 (6 bases). The CDR3 totals 13 residues. The germline V and J ends were trimmed by 4 bases and 8 bases, with 11 bases remaining between them. Germline V CDR1 and CDR2: SGHAT, FQNNGV. As DNA, the CDR3 is TGTGCCAGCAGCTACCTCCAGGGGGAAAAACTGTTTTTT. Protein product: CASSYLQGEKLFF.

This clonotype was counted between two and nine times. The rearrangement uses TRBV24-1 and TRBJ2-5; perhaps TRBD2 as D (5 bases). Per germline, CDR1 KGHDR and CDR2 SFDVKD. This CDR3 is built from 16 residues. V was trimmed by 4 bases and J by 2 bases, leaving 16 bases between them. The CDR3 protein is CATSDTRTEAQETQYF. The CDR3 nucleotides read TGTGCCACCAGTGACACCCGGACGGAGGCACAAGAGACCCAGTACTTC.

The chain combines TRBV5-1 with TRBJ2-1, with 13 bases matching TRBD2. The germline gives CDR1 SGHRS, CDR2 YFSETQ. V shed 0 bases and J 15 bases; nucleotides not matched to a gene: 9. The CDR3 runs to 15 residues. The DNA for the CDR3 is TGCGCCAGCAGCTTGGATATACTAGCGGGAGGGTCCCTGTTCTTC. Its protein product is CASSLDILAGGSLFF.

V and J are TRBV20-1 and TRBJ2-7, with 7 positions matching TRBD2. Germline V gene data show CDR1 as DFQATT and CDR2 as SNEGSKA (reference sequence). The CDR3 runs 12 residues. V was pared by 4 bases and J by 3 bases, with 3 bases of the junction left unmatched. The CDR3 sequence is CSAIGGGYEQYF. DNA for the CDR3: TGCAGTGCTATTGGGGGGGGCTACGAGCAGTACTTC.

The rearrangement joins TRBV29-1 to TRBJ1-1, with 7 bases lining up with TRBD1. There are 12 residues in the CDR3. J was trimmed by 7 bases and V by 7 bases; bases with no gene match: 9. The germline V gene has CDR1 SQVTM and CDR2 ANQGSEA. CDR3 protein: CSAGSGTDEAFF. The CDR3 DNA is TGCAGCGCTGGGAGCGGGACAGATGAAGCTTTCTTT.